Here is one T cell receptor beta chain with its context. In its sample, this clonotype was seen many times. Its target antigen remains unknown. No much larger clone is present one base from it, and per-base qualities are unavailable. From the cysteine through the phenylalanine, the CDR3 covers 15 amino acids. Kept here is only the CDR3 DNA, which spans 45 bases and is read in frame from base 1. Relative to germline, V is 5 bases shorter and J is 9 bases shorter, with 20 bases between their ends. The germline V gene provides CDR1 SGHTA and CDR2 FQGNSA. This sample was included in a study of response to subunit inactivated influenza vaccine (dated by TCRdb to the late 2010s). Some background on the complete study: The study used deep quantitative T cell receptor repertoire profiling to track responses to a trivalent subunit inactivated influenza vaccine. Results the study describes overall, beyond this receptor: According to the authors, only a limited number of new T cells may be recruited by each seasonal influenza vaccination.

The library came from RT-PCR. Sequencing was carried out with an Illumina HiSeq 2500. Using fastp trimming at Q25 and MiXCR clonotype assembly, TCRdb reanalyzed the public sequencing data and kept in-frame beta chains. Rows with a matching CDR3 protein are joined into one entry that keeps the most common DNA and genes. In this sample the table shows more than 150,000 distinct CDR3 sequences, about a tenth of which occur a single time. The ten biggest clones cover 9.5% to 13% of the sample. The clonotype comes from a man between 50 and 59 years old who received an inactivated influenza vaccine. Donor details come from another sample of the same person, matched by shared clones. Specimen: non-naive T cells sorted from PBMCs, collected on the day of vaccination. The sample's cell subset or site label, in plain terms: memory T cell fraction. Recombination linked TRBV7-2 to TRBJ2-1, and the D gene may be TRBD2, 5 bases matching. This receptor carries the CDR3 CASSPGFGRAREQFF. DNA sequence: TGTGCCAGCAGCCCCGGGTTTGGGCGGGCCCGTGAGCAGTTCTTC.